Listed below are T cell receptor beta chains from one sample, sequenced in a study of graft-versus-host responses after intestinal transplantation. Their antigens remain unidentified. Clones were read by immunoSEQ multiplex PCR, and TCRdb kept only the in-frame ones, dropping some. The table has tens of thousands of clones, roughly nine tenths seen once. Source: unstimulated CD8+ T cells sorted from spleen or lymph node cells, taken before intestinal transplant. The origin of the receptors is a human donor who received an intestinal transplant. The CDR3 runs from the conserved cysteine through the conserved F or W. A D gene is named only where the DNA matches it firmly. The size of a clone is reported for some rows only, either as once, few or many, or as a class for expanded clones.

CDR3 protein	CDR3 DNA	clone size	D gene	V gene	J gene
CSVKSQQGGREGLPYEQYF	TGCAGCGTTAAGAGCCAACAGGGAGGGAGGGAGGGTCTACCCTACGAGCAGTACTTC	.	.	TRBV29-1	TRBJ2-7
CASSATGDGDTQYF	TGTGCCAGCAGTGCGACAGGGGATGGAGATACGCAGTATTTT	.	TRBD1	TRBV6-4	TRBJ2-3
CASSFDEGAYEQYF	TGTGCCAGCAGTTTTGACGAGGGGGCCTACGAGCAGTACTTC	.	.	TRBV28	TRBJ2-7
CASTTSGNTGELFF	TGTGCCAGCACTACTAGCGGTAACACCGGGGAGCTGTTTTTT	.	TRBD2	TRBV4-2	TRBJ2-2
CASSQEGPGTKETQYF	TGTGCCAGCAGCCAAGAGGGACCCGGGACTAAAGAGACCCAGTACTTC	few	TRBD2	TRBV4-2	TRBJ2-5
CASSLEGTAREQYF	TGCGCCAGCAGCTTGGAAGGGACTGCCAGGGAGCAGTACTTC	.	.	TRBV5-1	TRBJ2-7
CASSEPPLSSGNQPQHF	TGTGCCAGCAGTGAACCCCCTTTAAGCTCAGGGAATCAGCCCCAGCATTTT	.	.	TRBV6-1	TRBJ1-5
CASSSPGQGPAYEQYF	TGTGCCAGCAGCTCCCCGGGACAGGGGCCAGCCTACGAGCAGTACTTC	few	TRBD1	TRBV7-9	TRBJ2-7
CASSYGRDYGYTF	TGTGCCAGCAGTTACGGCAGGGACTATGGCTACACCTTC	.	.	TRBV6-6	TRBJ1-2
CASSFTREASPEQYF	TGTGCCAGCAGCTTTACGCGGGAGGCGTCTCCCGAGCAGTACTTC	.	TRBD2	TRBV28	TRBJ2-7
CASSLQGLPYNEQFF	TGTGCCAGCAGCTTACAGGGGTTACCCTACAATGAGCAGTTCTTC	.	TRBD1	TRBV28	TRBJ2-1
CATSRSRTGEGNEQFF	TGTGCCACCAGCAGGTCCAGAACAGGGGAAGGGAATGAGCAGTTCTTC	.	TRBD1	TRBV15	TRBJ2-1
CASSLDPPEGGGTEAFF	TGTGCCAGCAGCTTAGATCCCCCCGAGGGGGGGGGTACTGAAGCTTTCTTT	.	.	TRBV11-2	TRBJ1-1
CASSRGDGYTF	TGTGCCAGCAGCCGTGGAGACGGCTACACCTTC	once	.	TRBV5-4	TRBJ1-2
CASSQPGQGVADTQYF	TGCGCCAGCAGTCAACCGGGACAGGGGGTGGCAGATACGCAGTATTTT	.	TRBD1	TRBV10-2	TRBJ2-3
CATSRGLGVPYNEQFF	TGTGCCACCAGCAGAGGTCTGGGAGTCCCCTACAATGAGCAGTTCTTC	.	.	TRBV15	TRBJ2-1
CASSDGQAGEKLFF	TGTGCCAGCAGTGATGGGCAGGCGGGGGAAAAACTGTTTTTT	once	.	TRBV2	TRBJ1-4
CASSVGTHNTGELFF	TGTGCCAGCAGCGTGGGGACTCATAACACCGGGGAGCTGTTTTTT	.	.	TRBV9	TRBJ2-2
CASSHPYSRRTNTGELFF	TGCGCCAGCAGTCACCCCTATAGCAGGCGGACTAACACCGGGGAGCTGTTTTTT	.	.	TRBV5-1	TRBJ2-2
CAWQGRLARYEQYF	TGTGCCTGGCAGGGAAGACTAGCCCGCTACGAGCAGTACTTC	.	TRBD2	TRBV30	TRBJ2-7
CASSGGTGKDHSPLHF	TGTGCCAGCAGCGGGGGAACAGGGAAGGATCATTCACCCCTCCACTTT	.	.	TRBV9	TRBJ1-6
CASSPVGLTGELFF	TGTGCCAGCAGCCCGGTTGGACTCACCGGGGAGCTGTTTTTT	.	.	TRBV7-6	TRBJ2-2
CASSQDTGTDTQYF	TGTGCCAGCAGCCAAGATACAGGCACAGATACGCAGTATTTT	once	.	TRBV14	TRBJ2-3
CATGGVSSYNEQFF	TGTGCCACAGGGGGAGTCAGCTCCTACAATGAGCAGTTCTTC	.	TRBD1	TRBV6-1	TRBJ2-1
CAISDEGLGWSTEAFF	TGTGCCATCAGTGACGAGGGTTTGGGCTGGAGCACTGAAGCTTTCTTT	few	.	TRBV10-3	TRBJ1-1
CASRDRAYDEQFF	TGTGCCAGCCGGGACAGGGCTTACGATGAGCAGTTCTTC	.	TRBD1	TRBV2	TRBJ2-1
CASRLSGTRPSYNEQFF	TGTGCCAGCAGATTAAGCGGGACTAGGCCCTCCTACAATGAGCAGTTCTTC	.	TRBD2	TRBV7-9	TRBJ2-1
CASRLAGYNEQFF	TGTGCCAGCCGTCTTGCGGGCTACAATGAGCAGTTCTTC	.	.	TRBV28	TRBJ2-1
CASSGRPPHTEAFF	TGCGCCAGCAGTGGGCGGCCCCCTCACACTGAAGCTTTCTTT	.	.	TRBV10-2	TRBJ1-1
CASSPTLTGRPSNQPQHF	TGTGCCAGCAGTCCCACCCTGACAGGCCGACCTAGCAATCAGCCCCAGCATTTT	.	.	TRBV2	TRBJ1-5
CASSIRGGTGPTRYGYTF	TGCGCCAGCAGCATCAGGGGTGGTACAGGCCCAACCAGATATGGCTACACCTTC	once	.	TRBV4-1	TRBJ1-2
CASSNRGYNEQFF	TGTGCCAGCAGTAACAGGGGGTACAATGAGCAGTTCTTC	medium-sized	TRBD1	TRBV28	TRBJ2-1
CASSLSWESPYLNTEAFF	TGTGCCAGCAGTTTATCCTGGGAGTCGCCCTATTTGAACACTGAAGCTTTCTTT	once	.	TRBV28	TRBJ1-1
CASSASSGQADEQYF	TGTGCCAGCAGCGCCTCTAGCGGGCAAGCTGACGAGCAGTACTTC	.	TRBD2	TRBV9	TRBJ2-7
CASSHGAGTSEEQFF	TGTGCCAGCAGCCACGGAGCCGGGACTAGCGAGGAGCAGTTCTTC	.	TRBD2	TRBV7-2	TRBJ2-1
CAWSYRGALNTEAFF	TGTGCCTGGAGTTACAGGGGGGCCCTGAACACTGAAGCTTTCTTT	.	TRBD1	TRBV30	TRBJ1-1
CATSSLQGDSNYGYTF	TGTGCCACCAGCAGTTTACAGGGGGATTCTAACTATGGCTACACCTTC	.	TRBD1	TRBV15	TRBJ1-2
CASSEISGQGRGYTF	TGTGCCAGCAGTGAAATCTCGGGGCAGGGGAGAGGCTACACCTTC	once	.	TRBV6-1	TRBJ1-2
CATSRFSGTGNTEAFF	TGTGCCACCAGCAGATTCTCCGGGACAGGGAACACTGAAGCTTTCTTT	.	TRBD1	TRBV15	TRBJ1-1
CASSPRTVSFNTIYF	TGTGCCAGCAGTCCCCGGACAGTTTCCTTTAACACCATATATTTT	.	.	TRBV28	TRBJ1-3
CASSPNRSCKGNTIYF	TGTGCCAGCTCACCAAACAGGTCATGTAAAGGAAACACCATATATTTT	.	.	TRBV18	TRBJ1-3
CASSQGAGAGPSYEQYF	TGTGCCAGCAGCCAGGGGGCGGGAGCGGGGCCATCCTACGAGCAGTACTTC	.	.	TRBV11-2	TRBJ2-7
CASSLEGARNTEAFF	TGTGCCAGCAGCTTAGAGGGGGCCAGAAACACTGAAGCTTTCTTT	.	.	TRBV11-3	TRBJ1-1
CAWRGQGTYEQYF	TGTGCCTGGAGGGGACAGGGCACCTACGAGCAGTACTTC	.	TRBD1	TRBV30	TRBJ2-7
CASIRLAGVADTQYF	TGTGCCAGCATCAGGCTAGCGGGAGTGGCAGATACGCAGTATTTT	.	TRBD2	TRBV6-1	TRBJ2-3
CASSRGRGFRTEAFF	TGTGCCAGCAGTCGAGGCCGGGGTTTCAGGACTGAAGCTTTCTTT	.	.	TRBV28	TRBJ1-1
CASSPGLRDGYTF	TGTGCCAGCAGTCCGGGCCTCAGGGATGGCTACACCTTC	.	.	TRBV27	TRBJ1-2
CASSLGQTTNEKLFF	TGTGCCAGCAGCTTGGGACAGACAACTAATGAAAAACTGTTTTTT	.	TRBD1	TRBV7-9	TRBJ1-4
CASSVEGLDTDTQYF	TGTGCCAGCAGCGTAGAGGGACTCGACACAGATACGCAGTATTTT	.	.	TRBV9	TRBJ2-3
CASSLRGASYNSPLHF	TGTGCCAGCAGTTTACGGGGGGCGTCCTATAATTCACCCCTCCACTTT	.	.	TRBV27	TRBJ1-6
CSVAGTSGGAVDDEQYF	TGCAGCGTCGCCGGGACTAGCGGGGGGGCGGTCGACGACGAGCAGTACTTC	.	TRBD2	TRBV29-1	TRBJ2-7